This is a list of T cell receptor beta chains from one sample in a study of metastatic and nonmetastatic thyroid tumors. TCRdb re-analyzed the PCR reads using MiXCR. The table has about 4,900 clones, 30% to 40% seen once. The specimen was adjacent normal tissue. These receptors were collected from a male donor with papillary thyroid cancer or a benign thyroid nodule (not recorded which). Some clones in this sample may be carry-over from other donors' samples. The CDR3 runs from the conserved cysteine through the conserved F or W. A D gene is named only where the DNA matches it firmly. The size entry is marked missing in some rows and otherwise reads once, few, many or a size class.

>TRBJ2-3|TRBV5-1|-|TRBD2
TGCGCCAGCAGCTTGAGGGCAGGGAGGGCTAGCACAGATACGCAGTATTTT
CASSLRAGRASTDTQYF
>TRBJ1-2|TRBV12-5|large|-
TGTGCTAGTGGCCTCGACAGGAACTATGGCTACACCTTC
CASGLDRNYGYTF
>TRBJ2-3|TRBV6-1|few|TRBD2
TGTGCCAGCAGTTCCGGGAGGCTCACAGATACGCAGTATTTT
CASSSGRLTDTQYF
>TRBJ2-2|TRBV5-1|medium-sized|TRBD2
TGCGCCAGCAGCTTTTTGACTAGCGGGAGGGCCGTCCCTACCGGGGAGCTGTTTTTT
CASSFLTSGRAVPTGELFF
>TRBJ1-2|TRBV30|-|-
TGTGCCTGGAGTTCAGGAACAGGGCTGGCTGGCTACACCTTC
CAWSSGTGLAGYTF
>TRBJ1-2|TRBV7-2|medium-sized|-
TGTGCCAGCAGCTTAGGTCCGGGGCCCTATGGCTACACCTTC
CASSLGPGPYGYTF
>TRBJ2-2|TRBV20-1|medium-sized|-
TGCAGTGCTAGAGATCTTAGGACTCTGAACACCGGGGAGCTGTTTTTT
CSARDLRTLNTGELFF
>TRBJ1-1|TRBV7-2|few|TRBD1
TGTGCCAGCAGCTTAGAGAAGGGGGCGCAAGGTGAAGCTTTCTTT
CASSLEKGAQGEAFF
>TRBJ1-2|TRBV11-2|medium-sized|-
TGTGCCAGCAGCCCGTACGGAGCAAACTATGGCTACACCTTC
CASSPYGANYGYTF
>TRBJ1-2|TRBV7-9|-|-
TGTGCCAGCAGTCTGACACCGACGGCCTATGGCTACACCTTC
CASSLTPTAYGYTF
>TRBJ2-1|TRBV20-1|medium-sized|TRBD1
TGCAGTGCTCCTAGAGGGGGCTTCGATGAGCAGTTCTTC
CSAPRGGFDEQFF
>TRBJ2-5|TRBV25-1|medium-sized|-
TGTGCCAGCAGTGAATCGGTATGGGGCGGGGAGACCCAGTACTTC
CASSESVWGGETQYF
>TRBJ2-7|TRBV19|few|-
TGTGCCAGTAGTACCCGCTCCGTATACGAGCAGTACTTC
CASSTRSVYEQYF
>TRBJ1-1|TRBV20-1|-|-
TGCAGTGCTCCGACCCCAACACTCGGAGCTTTCTTT
CSAPTPTLGAFF
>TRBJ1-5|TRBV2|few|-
TGTGCCAGCAGTGAATATCAGTCAGGGAACCAGCCCCAGCATTTT
CASSEYQSGNQPQHF
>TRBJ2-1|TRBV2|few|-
TGTGCCAGCAGGGACGGAGGCTCCTACAATGAGCAGTTCTTC
CASRDGGSYNEQFF
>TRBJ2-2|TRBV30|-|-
TGTGCCTGGAGTGGTTTCGGACAGAACACCGGGGAGCTGTTTTTT
CAWSGFGQNTGELFF
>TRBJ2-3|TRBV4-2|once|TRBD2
TGTCCCAGCTGCCCGTCCCCGGGACTAGCGGGAGGGCATCTCACAGATACGCAGTATTTT
CPSCPSPGLAGGHLTDTQYF
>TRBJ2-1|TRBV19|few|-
TGTGCCAGTTCTGACACCTTCAATGAGCAGTTCTTC
CASSDTFNEQFF
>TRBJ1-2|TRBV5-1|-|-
TGCGCCAGCAGTTCGAATCCAGAACACGCTAACTATGGCTACACCTTC
CASSSNPEHANYGYTF
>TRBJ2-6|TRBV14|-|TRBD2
TGTGCCAGCAGCCAGCTCCGGGACTACCTCAAGGGGGCCAACGTCCTGACTTTC
CASSQLRDYLKGANVLTF
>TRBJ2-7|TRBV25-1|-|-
TGTGCCAGACCGACCGGGACACCCTACGAGCAGTACTTC
CARPTGTPYEQYF
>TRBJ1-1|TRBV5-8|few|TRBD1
TGTGCCAGTCTAAACAGGGGTTCCACTGAAGCTTTCTTT
CASLNRGSTEAFF
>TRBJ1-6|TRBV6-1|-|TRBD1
TGTGCCAGCAGTGACACACAGGGGAGAAATTCACCCCTCCACTTT
CASSDTQGRNSPLHF
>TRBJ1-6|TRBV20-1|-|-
TGCAGTGCTAGAGATCTTAATAATTCACCCCTCCACTTT
CSARDLNNSPLHF
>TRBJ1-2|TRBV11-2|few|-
TGTGCCAGCAGTCCAGGGCTGCCCCTGGGCTACACCTTC
CASSPGLPLGYTF
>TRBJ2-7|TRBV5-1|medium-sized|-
TGCGCCAGCAGCTCGAGACACCCCTACGAGCAGTACTTC
CASSSRHPYEQYF
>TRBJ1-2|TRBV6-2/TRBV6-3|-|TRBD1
TGTGCCAGCCGGGACAGTGACGGCTACACCTTC
CASRDSDGYTF
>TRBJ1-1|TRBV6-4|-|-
TGTGCCAGCAGTGATTGTCCAGGGATCATGAACACTGAAGCTTTCTTT
CASSDCPGIMNTEAFF
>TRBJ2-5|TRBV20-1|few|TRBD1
TGCAGTGCTAGAGATTCGACAGGGTTGGGAGAGACCCAGTACTTC
CSARDSTGLGETQYF
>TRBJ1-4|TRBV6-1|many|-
TGTGCCAGCAGTGAAGCAGGGGGGAAACTGTTTTTT
CASSEAGGKLFF
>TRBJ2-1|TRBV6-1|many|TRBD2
TGTGCCAGCAGTGAATGGGCTAGCGGACACAATGAGCAGTTCTTC
CASSEWASGHNEQFF
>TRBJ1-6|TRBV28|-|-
TGTGCCAGCAGCCTTTCTGGAGGTTCACCCCTCCACTTT
CASSLSGGSPLHF
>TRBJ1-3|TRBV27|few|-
TGTGCCAGATCTACAGGGAACTCTGGAAACACCACATATTTT
CARSTGNSGNTTYF
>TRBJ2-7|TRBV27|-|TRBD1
TGTGCCAGCAGTTTGGGACAGGGTTTGCGGTACTTC
CASSLGQGLRYF
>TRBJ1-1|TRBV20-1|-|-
TGCAGTGCCCGATCGCGGGGGGCGAGCACTGAAGCTTTCTTT
CSARSRGASTEAFF
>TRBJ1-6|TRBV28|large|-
TGTGCCAGCAGTTTACCGACCTCCTATAATTCACCCCTCCACTTT
CASSLPTSYNSPLHF
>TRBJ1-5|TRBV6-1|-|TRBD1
TGTGCCAGCCGGGACAGCCGGTATCAGCCCCAGCATTTT
CASRDSRYQPQHF
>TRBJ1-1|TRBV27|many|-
TGTGCCAGCAGGTCAGGGGCCATGAACACTGAAGCTTTCTTT
CASRSGAMNTEAFF
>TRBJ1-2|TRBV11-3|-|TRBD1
TGTGCCAGCAGCAACCCCGGGACAGGGAACTATGGCTACACCTTC
CASSNPGTGNYGYTF
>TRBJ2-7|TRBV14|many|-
TGTGCCAGCAGCCGTAAGACTGGCTCCTACGAGCAGTACTTC
CASSRKTGSYEQYF
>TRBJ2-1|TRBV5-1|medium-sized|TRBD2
TGCGCCAGCAGCCCCCTAGCGGGGAAAAACAATGAGCAATTCTTC
CASSPLAGKNNEQFF
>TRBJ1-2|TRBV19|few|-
TGTGCCAGTAGCGCCTATGGCTACACCTTC
CASSAYGYTF
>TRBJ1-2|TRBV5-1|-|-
TGCGCCAGCAGTTTGTCGGCCTCTAACTATGGCTACACCTTC
CASSLSASNYGYTF
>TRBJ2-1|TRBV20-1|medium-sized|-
TGCAGTGCTACTGGCGGGATTGGCCTTCTCAATGAGCAGTTCTTC
CSATGGIGLLNEQFF
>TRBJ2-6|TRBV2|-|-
TGTGCCAGCAGTGAAGCGCGATTGGACACCTCCTTATATGGGGCCAACGTCCTTACTTTC
CASSEARLDTSLYGANVLTF
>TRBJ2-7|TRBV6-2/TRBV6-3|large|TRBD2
TGTGCCAGCAGGGGGACTAGCGGGACTAACGAGCAGTACTTC
CASRGTSGTNEQYF
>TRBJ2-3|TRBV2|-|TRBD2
TGTGCCAGCAGTGAGAGCCACCGGAGACTAGCCCTCGGCCCGGATACGCAGTATTTT
CASSESHRRLALGPDTQYF
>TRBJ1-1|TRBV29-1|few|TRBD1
TGCAGCTCCACGGACAGGGGGGCTGAAGCTTTCTTT
CSSTDRGAEAFF
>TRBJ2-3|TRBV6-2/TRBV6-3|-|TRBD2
TGTGCCAGCAGCATGACTTTAGCGGGGGGGCCAGGAACAGATACGCAGTATTTT
CASSMTLAGGPGTDTQYF
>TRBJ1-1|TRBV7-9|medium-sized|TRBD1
TGTGCCAGCAGCTATGGACAGGGTTTGAACACTGAAGCTTTCTTT
CASSYGQGLNTEAFF
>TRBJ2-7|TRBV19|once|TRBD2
TGTGCCAGTACCTCCGATAGCGGGGTCCCTTCCTACGAGCAGTACTTC
CASTSDSGVPSYEQYF
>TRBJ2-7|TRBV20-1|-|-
TGCAGTGCTAGAGGGCCCCAGGGGGGGTACGAGCAGTACTTC
CSARGPQGGYEQYF
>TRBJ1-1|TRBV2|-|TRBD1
TGTGCCAGCAGTGGACAGGGGGGGACTGAAGCTTTCTTT
CASSGQGGTEAFF